The clone carrying this T cell receptor beta chain was counted ten times or more. What it recognizes is unknown. The sample has other DNA sequences that encode this CDR3 too. Every isolated RNA sample was fully reverse transcribed, so sequencing captured expressed TCRB transcripts. TCRdb's copy holds only in-frame clones and misses some; the assay was immunoSEQ multiplex PCR. The sample records roughly 180,000 clones, 7.5% to 8.5% being singletons. The data belong to a study of beta chain features in type 1 diabetes. The CDR3 consists of 16 residues. V lost 0 bases and J lost 1; bases outside the gene matches: 3. Looked up from germline, CDR1 is LGHNA and CDR2 is YSLEER. The study's findings and limits: Significant though moderate, a shortening of TCRB CDR3s appeared in all four CD4+ subsets of Type 1 diabetes patients. High TCR expression in some cells could lead to their over-representation in cDNA sequencing. In type 1 diabetes patients, VDJ junctions had fewer insertions; deletions at these junctions were more frequent.

What was sequenced was central memory CD4+ T cells from blood. This rearrangement joins TRBV4-3 to TRBJ1-1; 9 bases agree with TRBD1. The clonotype originates from a man aged 18 to 29 with type 1 diabetes. The CDR3 bases are TGCGCCAGCAGCCAAGACCCACAGGGGGCGAACACTGAAGCTTTCTTT. Translated: CASSQDPQGANTEAFF.